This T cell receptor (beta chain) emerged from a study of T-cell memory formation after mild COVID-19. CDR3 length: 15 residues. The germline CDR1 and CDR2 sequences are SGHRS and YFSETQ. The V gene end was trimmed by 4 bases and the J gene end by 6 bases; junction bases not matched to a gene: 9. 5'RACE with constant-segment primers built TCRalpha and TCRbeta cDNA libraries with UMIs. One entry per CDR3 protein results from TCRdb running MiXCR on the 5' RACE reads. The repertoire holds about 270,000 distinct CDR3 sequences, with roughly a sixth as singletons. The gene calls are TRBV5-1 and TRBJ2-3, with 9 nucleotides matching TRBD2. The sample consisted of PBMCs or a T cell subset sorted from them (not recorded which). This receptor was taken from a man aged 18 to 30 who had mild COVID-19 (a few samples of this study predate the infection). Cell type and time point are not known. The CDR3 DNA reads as TGCGCCAGCAGCCCGTTAGCGGGGGACTGGGATACGCAGTATTTT. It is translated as CASSPLAGDWDTQYF.